These 18 T cell receptor beta chains originate from one sample sequenced in a study of CD8 T cells in Susac syndrome. Random hexamers were used to reverse transcribe the RNA input (0.5 to 1 ug). A single record per CDR3 protein comes from TCRdb applying MiXCR to the immunoSEQ multiplex PCR reads. Of about 120,000 distinct CDR3 sequences listed, about 95% were seen once; the top ten hold about 0.27%. The specimen sequenced was CD8+ T cells from PBMCs. These receptor sequences come from a human donor with Susac syndrome.

The V gene is TRBV20-1, the J gene TRBJ1-1; 7 bases agree with TRBD1. Germline loops: CDR1 DFQATT, CDR2 SNEGSKA (reference sequence). V lost 6 bases, J lost 1 base, and 8 bases stayed unmatched. The CDR3 is 14 residues long. CDR3 nucleotides: TGCAGTGCGGGAACGACAGGGACGAACACTGAAGCTTTCTTT. Protein sequence: CSAGTTGTNTEAFF.

The chain carries TRBV5-4 and TRBJ1-2; D is unclear. Germline V CDR1 and CDR2: SGHNT, YYREEE (reference sequence). The V and J ends lost 3 bases and 6 bases respectively, with 12 bases between them. The CDR3 extends over 13 amino acids. The CDR3 loop reads CASSSAGLDGYTF. CDR3 DNA: TGTGCCAGCAGCTCGGCGGGGTTGGATGGCTACACCTTC.

The chain recombines TRBV4-1 with TRBJ1-1; 9 bases align to TRBD1. The J segment lost 4 bases and the V segment lost 4 bases, leaving 7 bases of the junction unmatched. Germline CDR1 MGHRA, CDR2 YSYEKL. The CDR3 is 15 residues long. CDR3 nucleotide sequence: TGCGCCAGCAGCCCGGGACAGGGTAGAGTCACTGAAGCTTTCTTT. Translating gives CASSPGQGRVTEAFF.

This chain links TRBV9 with TRBJ2-7, with D uncertain. V lost 0 bases, J lost 1 base, and 11 bases lay in between. Per the germline V gene, CDR1 is SGDLS and CDR2 is YYNGEE. The CDR3 loop spans 15 amino acids. The CDR3 is CASSVAPGSSYEQYF. CDR3 DNA: TGTGCCAGCAGCGTAGCTCCAGGCAGTTCCTACGAGCAGTACTTC. The full variable domain, its missing parts supplied by reference TRBV9 and TRBJ2-7, is DSGVTQTPKHLITATGQRVTLRCSPRSGDLSVYWYQQSLDQGLQFLIQYYNGEERAKGNILERFSAQQFPDLHSELNLSSLELGDSALYFCASSVAPGSSYEQYFGPGTRLTVT.

V and J are TRBV12-3 or TRBV12-4 and TRBJ2-2; 8 bases line up with TRBD1. After removal of 6 bases from V and 6 bases from J, the junction contained 3 bases not matched to a gene. The CDR3 consists of 13 residues. This chain's CDR3 is CASSPTGAGELFF. CDR3 sequence (DNA): TGTGCCAGCAGCCCGACAGGGGCCGGGGAGCTGTTTTTT.

The rearrangement uses TRBV5-4 and TRBJ2-5; 7 nucleotides line up with TRBD1. Germline lookup yields CDR1 SGHNT and CDR2 YYREEE (reference sequence). V lost 1 base to trimming and J lost 7 bases; unmatched junction nucleotides: 10. The CDR3 contains 15 residues. The CDR3, as DNA: TGTGCCAGCAGCTTGAGTCAGGGGGTAGTTCGGACCCAGTACTTC. It translates to CASSLSQGVVRTQYF.

The chain employs TRBV7-2 and TRBJ2-3, with 11 bases lining up with TRBD2. The germline V gene has CDR1 SGHTA and CDR2 FQGNSA. CDR3 length equals 14 residues. J lost 5 bases, V lost 5 bases, and 3 bases had no gene match. This CDR3 reads CASSPGTSGDTQYF. DNA for the CDR3: TGTGCCAGCAGCCCCGGGACTAGCGGAGATACGCAGTATTTT. Based on the CDR3 plus reference TRBV7-2 and TRBJ2-3, the full variable domain is GAGVSQSPSNKVTEKGKDVELRCDPISGHTALYWYRQSLGQGLEFLIYFQGNSAPDKSGLPSDRFSAERTGGSVSTLTIQRTQQEDSAVYLCASSPGTSGDTQYFGPGTRLTVL.

The rearrangement links TRBV15 to TRBJ2-3; D uncertain. CDR1 and CDR2 (germline): LNHNV, YYDKDF (reference sequence). Trimming left V 0 bases short and J 3 bases short, with 7 bases between. The CDR3 spans 14 residues. The CDR3 reads CATSRESQTDTQYF. The CDR3, as DNA: TGTGCCACCAGCAGAGAGAGCCAGACAGATACGCAGTATTTT.

This chain joins TRBV4-3 and TRBJ2-3; no reliable D call. Germline CDR1 LGHNA, CDR2 YSLEER. The germline V and J ends were trimmed by 0 bases and 0 bases, with 10 bases remaining between them. The CDR3 covers 16 residues. The CDR3 DNA sequence: TGCGCCAGCAGCCAAGATATCTCCTCTAGCACAGATACGCAGTATTTT. Amino acids: CASSQDISSSTDTQYF.

This clonotype was observed a single time. V is TRBV6-5 and J is TRBJ2-5, with D unclear. CDR1 MNHEY and CDR2 SVGAGI come from the germline V gene. The CDR3 totals 11 residues. Between the trimmed V and J ends, which lost 0 bases and 10 bases, there was a span of 6 bases. The CDR3 DNA follows: TGTGCCAGCAGTTACTCAAATCTCCAGTACTTC. It specifies CASSYSNLQYF.

The genes are TRBV29-1 and TRBJ1-2; D not certain. Germline V gives CDR1 SQVTM, CDR2 ANQGSEA. The CDR3 is 12 residues long. Trimming removed 4 bases from V and 3 bases from J, with 9 bases in between. The CDR3, as DNA: TGCAGCGTTGTGTCGGAGCACTATGGCTACACCTTC. Amino acid sequence: CSVVSEHYGYTF. Variable domain in full (rest from reference TRBV29-1 and TRBJ1-2): SAVISQKPSRDICQRGTSLTIQCQVDSQVTMMFWYRQQPGQSLTLIATANQGSEATYESGFVIDKFPISRPNLTFSTLTVSNMSPEDSSIYLCSVVSEHYGYTFGSGTRLTVV.

V usage is TRBV7-2 and J usage is TRBJ1-6; D remains ambiguous. The V and J ends lost 5 bases and 7 bases respectively, with 18 bases between them. The CDR3 runs 16 residues. Germline loops: CDR1 SGHTA, CDR2 FQGNSA. The CDR3 loop is CASSPWTRDRNSPLHF. The DNA of the CDR3 is TGTGCCAGCAGCCCGTGGACGAGGGATAGGAATTCACCCCTCCACTTT.

This chain uses TRBV27 with TRBJ2-1; 7 nucleotides match TRBD2. The trim removed 0 bases at V and 6 bases at J, leaving 5 bases unmatched. The CDR3 consists of 15 residues. CDR1 and CDR2 (germline): MNHEY, SMNVEV (reference sequence). The CDR3 protein is CASSLSGRGVNEQFF. Written as DNA, the CDR3 is TGTGCCAGCAGTTTATCGGGCCGGGGGGTCAATGAGCAGTTCTTC.

This clonotype was detected once. The chain recombines TRBV29-1 with TRBJ1-2; D ambiguous. Between the trimmed V and J ends, which lost 1 base and 5 bases, there was a span of 5 bases. Germline V CDR1 and CDR2: SQVTM, ANQGSEA. The CDR3 has 11 amino acids. CDR3 sequence (DNA): TGCAGCGTTGAAGGGTCATATGGCTACACCTTC. Its translation is CSVEGSYGYTF. Looking up the rest from reference TRBV29-1 and TRBJ1-2 gives the full variable domain: SAVISQKPSRDICQRGTSLTIQCQVDSQVTMMFWYRQQPGQSLTLIATANQGSEATYESGFVIDKFPISRPNLTFSTLTVSNMSPEDSSIYLCSVEGSYGYTFGSGTRLTVV.

The chain joins TRBV29-1 to TRBJ1-2; no reliable D call. V was shortened by 4 bases and J by 1 base, with 10 bases between the two germline ends. Germline V gene lookup returns CDR1 SQVTM and CDR2 ANQGSEA. This CDR3 has 13 residues. The CDR3 is CSVVWEVNYGYTF. The CDR3 coding sequence is TGCAGCGTTGTCTGGGAGGTTAACTATGGCTACACCTTC.

The V and J genes are TRBV7-9 and TRBJ1-6; D is undetermined. There are 13 residues in the CDR3. The V end was cut by 3 bases, the J end by 5 bases, with 5 bases between. CDR1 and CDR2 (germline): SEHNR, FQNEAQ (reference sequence). CDR3 DNA: TGTGCCAGCAGCTTCCCAGATAATTCACCCCTCCACTTT. Translated, it gives CASSFPDNSPLHF.

The chain joins TRBV29-1 to TRBJ2-7; the D gene is possibly TRBD1 (6 bases). V was cut by 1 base and J by 4 bases, with 8 bases left in between. The CDR3 is 12 amino acids. Germline assignment: CDR1 SQVTM and CDR2 ANQGSEA. This CDR3 is CSVEGTEYEQYF. CDR3 coding DNA: TGCAGCGTTGAAGGGACAGAATACGAGCAGTACTTC.

The chain couples TRBV19 to TRBJ2-1; the D call may be TRBD1 or TRBD2 (5 bases each). The V end lost 8 bases, the J end lost 5 bases, and 16 bases lay between the germline ends. Germline assignment: CDR1 LNHDA and CDR2 SQIVND (reference sequence). The CDR3 is 14 amino acids. The CDR3 loop reads CASGWQRGDNEQFF. The CDR3 DNA reads as TGTGCCAGTGGATGGCAGAGAGGGGACAATGAGCAGTTCTTC.